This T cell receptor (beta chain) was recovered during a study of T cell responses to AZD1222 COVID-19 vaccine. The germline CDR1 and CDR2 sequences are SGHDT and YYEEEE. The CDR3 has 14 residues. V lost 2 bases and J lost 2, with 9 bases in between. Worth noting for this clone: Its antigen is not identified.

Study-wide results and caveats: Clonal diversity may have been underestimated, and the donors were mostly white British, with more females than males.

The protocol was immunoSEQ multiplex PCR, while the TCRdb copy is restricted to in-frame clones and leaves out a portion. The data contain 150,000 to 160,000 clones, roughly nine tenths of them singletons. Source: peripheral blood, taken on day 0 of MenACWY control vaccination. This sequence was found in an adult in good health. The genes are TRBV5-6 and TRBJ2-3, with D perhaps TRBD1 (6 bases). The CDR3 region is CASSFTGPTDTQYF. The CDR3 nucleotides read TGTGCCAGCAGCTTTACAGGGCCCACAGATACGCAGTATTTT.